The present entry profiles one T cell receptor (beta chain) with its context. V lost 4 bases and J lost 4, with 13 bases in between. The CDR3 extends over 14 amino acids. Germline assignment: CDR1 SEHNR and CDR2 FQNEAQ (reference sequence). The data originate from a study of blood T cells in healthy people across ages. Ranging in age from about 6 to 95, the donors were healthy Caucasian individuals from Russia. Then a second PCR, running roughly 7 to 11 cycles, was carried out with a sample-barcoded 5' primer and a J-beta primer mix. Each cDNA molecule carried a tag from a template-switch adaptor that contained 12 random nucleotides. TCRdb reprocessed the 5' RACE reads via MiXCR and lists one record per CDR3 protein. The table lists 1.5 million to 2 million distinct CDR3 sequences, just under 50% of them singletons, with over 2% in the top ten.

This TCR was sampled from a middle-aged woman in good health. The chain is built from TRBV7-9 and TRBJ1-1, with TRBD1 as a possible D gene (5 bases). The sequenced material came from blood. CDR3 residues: CASSSPQGATEAFF. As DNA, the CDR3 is TGTGCCAGCAGCTCACCCCAGGGAGCCACTGAAGCTTTCTTT.